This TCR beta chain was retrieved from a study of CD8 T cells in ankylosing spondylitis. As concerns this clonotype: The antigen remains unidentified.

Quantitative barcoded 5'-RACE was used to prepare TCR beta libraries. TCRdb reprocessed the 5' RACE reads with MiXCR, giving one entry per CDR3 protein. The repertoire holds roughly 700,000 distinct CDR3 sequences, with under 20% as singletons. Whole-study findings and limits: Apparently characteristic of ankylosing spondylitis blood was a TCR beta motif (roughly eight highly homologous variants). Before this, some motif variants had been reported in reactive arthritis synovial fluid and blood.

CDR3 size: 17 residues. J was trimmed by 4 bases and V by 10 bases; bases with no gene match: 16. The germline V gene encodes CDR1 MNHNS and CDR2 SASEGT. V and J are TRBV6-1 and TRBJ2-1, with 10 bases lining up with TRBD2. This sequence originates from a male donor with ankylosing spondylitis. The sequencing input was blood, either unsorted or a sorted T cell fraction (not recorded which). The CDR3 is CATQSRAGGTPYNEQFF. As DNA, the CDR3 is TGTGCCACGCAGTCGCGAGCGGGGGGGACACCTTACAATGAGCAGTTCTTC.